The rows below give T cell receptor beta chains drawn from one sample of a study of tumor-infiltrating lymphocytes in primary liver carcinoma. One entry per CDR3 protein, called by TCRdb with MiXCR from the multiplex PCR reads. The sample consists of 75,000 to 80,000 distinct CDR3 sequences, roughly two thirds of them appearing once. The source material was tumor-adjacent normal liver tissue. These receptors were taken from a man aged 35 to 55 with primary liver carcinoma and hepatitis B virus infection. The CDR3 runs from the conserved cysteine through the conserved F or W. The D gene is left open where the match is weak. A clone size is listed for some rows: how often the clone was seen (once, few, many), or a class if it is expanded.

V gene	D gene	clone size	J gene	CDR3 protein	CDR3 DNA
TRBV29-1	-	-	TRBJ2-5	CSVSPRGARETRYF	TGCAGCGTCTCTCCTCGCGGGGCTCGGGAGACCCGGTACTTC
TRBV6-5	-	-	TRBJ2-5	CASSYSGRGQETQYF	TGTGCCAGTAGTTACTCCGGACGGGGCCAAGAGACCCAGTACTTC
TRBV5-5	-	-	TRBJ2-3	CASSQQCTSTDTQFF	TGTGCCAGCAGCCAACAGTGTACTAGCACAGATACGCAGTTTTTT
TRBV29-1	-	-	TRBJ2-1	CSASWTGNIGEQFF	TGCAGCGCGTCCTGGACTGGGAACATTGGGGAGCAGTTCTTC
TRBV14	-	many	TRBJ2-3	CASSPTEQTTQYF	TGTGCCAGCAGCCCGACAGAACAGACTACGCAGTATTTT
TRBV5-4	TRBD2	-	TRBJ2-3	CDSSPLLTSRSTDTQYF	TGTGACAGCAGCCCCCTACTGACTAGCAGGAGCACAGATACGCAGTATTTT
TRBV28	TRBD2	-	TRBJ2-3	CASSLFETSAGDTQYF	TGTGCCAGCAGTTTATTCGAGACTAGCGCGGGCGATACGCAGTATTTT
TRBV6-6	TRBD2	-	TRBJ2-3	CASSYSGLAGAPDTHYF	TGTGCTAGCAGTTACTCGGGATTAGCGGGAGCACCAGATACGCATTATTTT
TRBV4-1	-	few	TRBJ2-5	CASSPIRAQETQYF	TGCGCCAGCAGCCCTATAAGGGCCCAAGAGACCCAGTACTTC
TRBV13	-	-	TRBJ2-2	CASSSSSERVGDTGELLF	TGTGCCAGTAGCTCAAGCAGTGAGAGGGTGGGAGACACCGGGGAGCTGCTTTTT
TRBV4-2	-	-	TRBJ2-1	CASSQRGSEQFF	TGTGCCAGCAGCCAACGAGGCAGTGAGCAGTTTTTC
TRBV6-6	-	once	TRBJ2-1	CASTYHQSSYDEQFF	TGTGCCAGCACATACCACCAGAGCTCCTACGATGAGCAGTTCTTC
TRBV7-8	-	-	TRBJ2-7	CVSGFDSAYEQYF	TGTGTCAGCGGCTTTGACTCCGCCTACGAACAGTACTTC
TRBV11-3	-	-	TRBJ2-1	CASSLNAREQFF	TGTGCCAGCAGCTTAAATGCCAGAGAGCAGTTCTTC
TRBV29-1	TRBD1	few	TRBJ1-1	CSVRPGQGFGEAFF	TGCAGCGTGCGACCGGGACAGGGGTTTGGTGAAGCTTTCTTT
TRBV6-5	TRBD1	many	TRBJ2-1	CASSYLTGGNEQFF	TGTGCCAGCAGTTACCTCACAGGGGGCAATGAGCAGTTCTTC
TRBV11-1	-	many	TRBJ1-2	CASSLGNQGLYGYTF	TGTGCCAGCAGCTTGGGGAACCAAGGGCTGTATGGCTACACCTTC
TRBV4-1	-	-	TRBJ2-1	CASTPFGDNEQFF	TGCGCTAGCACCCCCTTCGGGGACAATGAACAGTTCTTC
TRBV7-2	TRBD2	-	TRBJ2-5	CASSLSLSGRGETQYF	TGTGCCAGCAGCTTAAGTTTGAGCGGGAGGGGTGAGACCCAGTACTTC
TRBV24-1	TRBD1	-	TRBJ2-1	CATTKTGGDEQFF	TGTGCCACCACCAAGACAGGGGGGGATGAGCAGTTCTTC
TRBV4-2	-	-	TRBJ2-7	CASSQDLGSIPYEQYF	TGTGCCAGCAGCCAAGATTTGGGGAGTATTCCCTACGAGCAGTACTTC
TRBV28	-	-	TRBJ2-5	CASSRRPKTGSWANEGTQYF	TGTGCTAGCAGTCGCCGACCTAAGACAGGTTCATGGGCCAACGAGGGGACCCAGTACTTC
TRBV4-3	-	few	TRBJ2-4	CASSQDGSLTKNIQYF	TGCGCCAGCAGTCAAGATGGCAGCCTAACCAAAAACATTCAGTACTTC
TRBV12-3/TRBV12-4	-	many	TRBJ1-1	CASSPLWTEAFF	TGTGCCAGCAGTCCCCTCTGGACTGAAGCTTTCTTT
TRBV6-5	-	many	TRBJ1-5	CASSYTRPTATSNQPQHF	TGTGCCAGCAGTTATACCCGGCCGACAGCCACTAGCAATCAGCCCCAGCATTTT
TRBV11-2	-	-	TRBJ1-4	CASSATTRFGNEKLFF	TGTGCCAGCAGCGCCACAACAAGGTTTGGTAATGAAAAACTGTTTTTT
TRBV7-3	-	-	TRBJ2-1	CASSSVRASYNEQSF	TGTGCCAGCAGCTCCGTCCGCGCGTCCTACAATGAGCAGTCCTTC
TRBV29-1	-	-	TRBJ1-1	CSDDRGQSEVFF	TGCAGTGATGATCGAGGGCAGTCTGAAGTTTTCTTT
TRBV6-6	TRBD1	-	TRBJ1-1	CTSSYTGGTEAFF	TGTACCAGCAGTTACACAGGGGGCACTGAAGCTTTCTTT
TRBV4-2	-	-	TRBJ2-5	CANSQGNSQETQYF	TGTGCCAACAGCCAAGGGAACAGCCAAGAGACACAGTACTTC
TRBV20-1	TRBD2	few	TRBJ2-3	CSAPGTTGTDTQYF	TGCAGTGCCCCCGGGACTACCGGCACAGATACGCAGTATTTT
TRBV29-1	TRBD1	many	TRBJ2-1	CSAPVSDRAYNEQFF	TGCAGCGCCCCGGTCTCGGACAGGGCCTACAATGAGCAGTTCTTC
TRBV7-9	-	-	TRBJ2-6	CASSLVVGANVMTF	TGTGCCAGCAGCTTGGTGGTAGGGGCCAACGTCATGACTTTC
TRBV5-1	-	-	TRBJ1-1	CASSLERHRGEVFF	TGCGCCAGCAGCTTGGAGAGACACCGTGGGGAAGTTTTCTTT
TRBV29-1	-	-	TRBJ1-1	CSVAGGQRNTKAFF	TGCAGCGTTGCCGGGGGGCAAAGGAACACTAAAGCCTTCTTT
TRBV6-1	TRBD1	-	TRBJ2-6	CASSEEFTRDRGFEANVLTF	TGTGCAAGCAGTGAAGAATTTACGAGGGACAGGGGTTTTGAGGCCAACGTCCTGACTTTC
TRBV6-6	TRBD1	-	TRBJ2-7	CASSYSPGQDLEQYF	TGTGCCAGCAGTTACTCCCCCGGACAGGACCTCGAGCAGTACTTC